This entry features one TCR beta chain sequence. Its antigen is still unknown. MiXCR, applied by TCRdb to the 5' RACE reads, yields one record per CDR3 protein. The profile covers some 330,000 distinct CDR3 sequences, with 7.5% to 9% appearing a single time and just over 14% taken by the ten largest. These data are taken from a study of CD8 T cells in ankylosing spondylitis. The length of the CDR3 is 15 residues. Germline assignment: CDR1 MDHEN and CDR2 SYDVKM. V was clipped by 5 bases and J by 3 bases, with 16 bases between them. Overall study results and limits: Characteristic, it appeared, of ankylosing spondylitis blood was a TCR beta motif of roughly 8 highly homologous variants.

The sequence was obtained from a male donor with ankylosing spondylitis. The chain joins TRBV28 to TRBJ2-5; weak D call: TRBD2 (6 bases). Sequenced sample: blood, either unsorted or a sorted T cell fraction (not recorded which). This chain's CDR3 is CASSPRGGEEETQYF. CDR3 in DNA: TGTGCCAGCAGTCCCCGCGGAGGGGAAGAAGAGACCCAGTACTTC.